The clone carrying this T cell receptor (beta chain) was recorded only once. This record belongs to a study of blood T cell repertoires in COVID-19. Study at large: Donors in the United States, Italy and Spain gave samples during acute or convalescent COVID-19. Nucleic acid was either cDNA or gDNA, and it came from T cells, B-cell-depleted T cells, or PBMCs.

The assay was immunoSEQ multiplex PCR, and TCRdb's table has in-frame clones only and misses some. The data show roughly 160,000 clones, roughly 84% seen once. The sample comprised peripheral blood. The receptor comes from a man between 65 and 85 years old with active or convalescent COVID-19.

The CDR3 spells CASSQGSSYNSPLHF. CDR3 DNA: TGTGCCAGCAGCCAGGGGAGCTCCTATAATTCACCCCTCCACTTT. This sequence joins TRBV3-1 (or the pseudogene TRBV3-2) and TRBJ1-6; D is ambiguous. Germline V CDR1 and CDR2: LGHDT, YNNKEL (reference sequence). Trimming stripped 3 bases from V and 0 bases from J, with 6 bases between. The CDR3 is made up of 15 amino acids.